These T cell receptor beta chains were read from a single sample in a study of blood T cells in healthy people across ages. TCRdb re-called the 5' RACE reads with MiXCR, one entry per CDR3 protein. The data contain just under 750,000 distinct CDR3 sequences, about 20% of them seen just once; the ten biggest clones take up approximately 20%. Sample: blood. These receptors were taken from a man between 65 and 79 years old in good health. Each CDR3 is given with its conserved first and last residue. The D gene is left open where the match is weak. Expanded clones are given a class, and other clones once, few, many or no size at all.

-,TRBJ1-2,14,TRBV12-3/TRBV12-4,-,TGTGCCAGCAGCCCCACTGGCATGGGGACTGGTTACACCTTC,CASSPTGMGTGYTF
few,TRBJ2-5,16,TRBV7-9,TRBD2,TGTGCCAGCAGCTACCGACTAGCGGGGGGCCAAGAGACCCAGTACTTC,CASSYRLAGGQETQYF
-,TRBJ2-7,15,TRBV7-9,-,TGTGCCAGCAGCTTTGGTGGTGGGGGTCGAACCGAGCAGTACTTC,CASSFGGGGRTEQYF
-,TRBJ2-3,13,TRBV6-1,-,TGTGCCAGCAGTGAGACCGACAGGCCTGAGTCCTCTTTT,CASSETDRPESSF
-,TRBJ2-1,15,TRBV20-1,TRBD2,TGCAGTGCTAGGTCCGCGGGACTAGTCTACAATGAGCAGTTCTTC,CSARSAGLVYNEQFF
few,TRBJ1-4,12,TRBV20-1,-,TGCAGTGCTAGAAAGGTGGGCTTGGAACTGTTTTTT,CSARKVGLELFF
few,TRBJ2-5,14,TRBV3-1,-,TGTGCCAGCAGCCAAGGTGGTTGGGACGCGTTGAAGTACTTC,CASSQGGWDALKYF
few,TRBJ2-7,12,TRBV20-1,TRBD2,TGCAGTGCTAGGCCTAGCGGCTACGAGCAGTACTTC,CSARPSGYEQYF
few,TRBJ2-7,13,TRBV29-1,TRBD1,TGCAGCACACGTACAGGGGGTTCCTACGAGCAGTACTTC,CSTRTGGSYEQYF
few,TRBJ1-2,14,TRBV24-1,TRBD1,TGTGCCACCAGTGGCACAGGGGGCTCCTATGGCTACACCTTC,CATSGTGGSYGYTF
few,TRBJ1-1,16,TRBV5-1,TRBD1,TGCGCCAGCAGCTTGGGGGACAGGGGACCGAACACTGAAGCTTTCTTT,CASSLGDRGPNTEAFF
once,TRBJ2-5,15,TRBV7-9,-,TGTGCCAGCAGCTTGGGCAGGGGGGATTTGGAGACCCAGTACTTC,CASSLGRGDLETQYF
-,TRBJ1-5,16,TRBV15,TRBD1,TGTGCCACCAGTACGATCCGGACAGGGGGCAATCAGCCCCAGCATTTT,CATSTIRTGGNQPQHF
once,TRBJ2-4,14,TRBV28,-,TGTGCCAGCAGTTTGCCCGGAGCCAAAAACATTCAGTACTTC,CASSLPGAKNIQYF
-,TRBJ1-1,14,TRBV29-1,-,TGCAGCGTTGAAGATTGGCAGGGCTACGCTGAAGCTTTCTTT,CSVEDWQGYAEAFF
-,TRBJ2-1,16,TRBV12-3/TRBV12-4,TRBD2,TGTGCCAGCAGGGACCAAGTCGGCGGGGGAGACAATGAGCAGTTCTTC,CASRDQVGGGDNEQFF
-,TRBJ1-1,14,TRBV20-1,TRBD1,TGCAGTGCTAGGGCCCAGGGGGTCCGAACTGAAGTTTTCTTT,CSARAQGVRTEVFF
few,TRBJ2-2,21,TRBV7-8,TRBD2,TGTGCCAGCAGCCGCAGAGTACCCGGGCTTGGGACTAGCGGGAGTATCGGGGAGCTGTTTTTT,CASSRRVPGLGTSGSIGELFF
-,TRBJ2-4,16,TRBV7-9,-,TGTGCCAGCAGCTTATTAGGGTTAGGGGCAGAAAACATTCAGTACTTC,CASSLLGLGAENIQYF
few,TRBJ2-3,16,TRBV12-3/TRBV12-4,-,TGTGCCAGCAGTTTTTCGGGGCCAGTAAGCACAGATACGCAGTATTTT,CASSFSGPVSTDTQYF
-,TRBJ2-3,14,TRBV29-1,TRBD1,TGCAGCGCTAGGACAGGGGCGTACTCAGATACGCAGTATTTT,CSARTGAYSDTQYF
few,TRBJ2-1,15,TRBV20-1,TRBD2,TGCAGTGCTGGGGGGGGACTAGCGGTGATCGATGAGCAGTTCTTC,CSAGGGLAVIDEQFF
-,TRBJ2-5,12,TRBV24-1,-,TGTGCCACCAGCATGGGCAGGGAGACCCAGTACTTC,CATSMGRETQYF
-,TRBJ1-2,14,TRBV19,-,TGTGCCAGTAGTAGGACCGGTCAGGACTATGGCTACACCTTC,CASSRTGQDYGYTF
-,TRBJ2-3,16,TRBV5-1,-,TGCGCCAGCAGGAGGGATGTGGTGTCGGGCACAGATACGCAGTATTTT,CASRRDVVSGTDTQYF
-,TRBJ2-3,14,TRBV9,TRBD1,TGTGCCAGCAGCGTAGAGGGGGCCGCAGATACGCAGTATTTT,CASSVEGAADTQYF
many,TRBJ2-3,13,TRBV5-1,-,TGCGCCAGCAGCTTGGAAATGAGAGATACGCAGTATTTT,CASSLEMRDTQYF
-,TRBJ1-5,14,TRBV27,-,TGTGCCAGCAGTTGGACTTATAGTAATCAGCCCCAGCATTTT,CASSWTYSNQPQHF
few,TRBJ2-3,12,TRBV7-2,-,TGTGCCAGCAGCCGGTCACTAGATACGCAGTATTTT,CASSRSLDTQYF
few,TRBJ2-4,15,TRBV6-1,TRBD1,TGTGCCAGCAGTCACACCCGGACAGGGGGAAACATTCAGTACTTC,CASSHTRTGGNIQYF
many,TRBJ2-3,12,TRBV15,-,TGTGCCACCAGCAGAAGCACAGATACGCAGTATTTT,CATSRSTDTQYF
few,TRBJ1-6,16,TRBV7-6,-,TGTGCCAGCAGCTTAGCAGGGGAAGGATCAAATTCACCCCTCCACTTT,CASSLAGEGSNSPLHF
-,TRBJ2-7,15,TRBV6-6,TRBD1,TGTGCCAGCACCCATCCGGGACAGGGTGACTACGAGCAGTACTTC,CASTHPGQGDYEQYF
-,TRBJ1-1,15,TRBV2,-,TGTGCCACCGTCTGGGACAAGAGCTTGGGTACTGAAGCTTTCTTT,CATVWDKSLGTEAFF
many,TRBJ2-5,16,TRBV7-8,TRBD2,TGTGCCAGCAGCTTAGTAGGACTAGCGGAACAAGAGACCCAGTACTTC,CASSLVGLAEQETQYF
few,TRBJ2-3,16,TRBV9,-,TGTGCCAGCAGCGTAGGCTGGGGCGGAAGCACAGATACGCAGTATTTT,CASSVGWGGSTDTQYF
-,TRBJ2-4,17,TRBV7-6,TRBD2,TGTGCCAGCAGTCCACCCAGCGGGGGGGCTGGGAAAAACATTCAGTACTTC,CASSPPSGGAGKNIQYF
few,TRBJ2-4,18,TRBV28,TRBD2,TGTGCCAGCGCGAACTCCCTGGGCGGGAGGTTGGACAAAAACATTCAGTACTTC,CASANSLGGRLDKNIQYF
few,TRBJ2-5,13,TRBV24-1,-,TGTGCCACCAGTGGGGCAGGGACCGAGACCCAGTACTTC,CATSGAGTETQYF
few,TRBJ1-2,15,TRBV19,-,TGTGCCAGTAGGGGAGGCCTCGGGACGGACTATGGCTACACCTTC,CASRGGLGTDYGYTF
-,TRBJ2-2,14,TRBV7-2,-,TGTGCCAGCAGCGATACGATCCCCACCGGGGAGCTGTTTTTT,CASSDTIPTGELFF
few,TRBJ2-1,18,TRBV6-1,TRBD2,TGTGCCAGCAGGCTGGCATACCCGACTAGCGGGGGTGACAATGAGCAGTTCTTC,CASRLAYPTSGGDNEQFF
-,TRBJ2-7,14,TRBV12-3/TRBV12-4,TRBD1,TGTGCCAGCAGTTTCCGGGACAGGGGCTACGAGCAGTACTTC,CASSFRDRGYEQYF
few,TRBJ1-5,15,TRBV7-8,TRBD1,TGTGCCATTGGGGGGGAGGGGGCTACCAATCAGCCCCAGCATTTT,CAIGGEGATNQPQHF
few,TRBJ2-1,17,TRBV15,-,TGTGCCACCAGCAGAGATCTTAGCAAGAGGGATTACAATGAGCAGTTCTTC,CATSRDLSKRDYNEQFF
-,TRBJ1-4,16,TRBV4-1,-,TGCGCCAGCAGCCAACAGGAAGACGCAACTAATGAAAAACTGTTTTTT,CASSQQEDATNEKLFF
few,TRBJ2-3,14,TRBV7-7,TRBD1,TGTGCCAGCAGCACGGGACAGGGGGAAGATACGCAGTATTTT,CASSTGQGEDTQYF
few,TRBJ1-2,12,TRBV29-1,-,TGCAGCGTCCCCGCACCGACGGGCGGCTACACCTTC,CSVPAPTGGYTF
-,TRBJ2-7,11,TRBV29-1,-,TGCAGCTCTTCGGACGGGTACGAGCAGTACTTC,CSSSDGYEQYF
-,TRBJ2-3,20,TRBV25-1,-,TGTGCCAGCAGTGCAGTGGTGGCAGGGCTCAAAGACCCGAGCACAGATACGCAGTATTTT,CASSAVVAGLKDPSTDTQYF
once,TRBJ2-1,15,TRBV12-3/TRBV12-4,-,TGTGCCAGCAGTCCGGAGGGGAAGTCCTACAATGAGCAGTTCTTC,CASSPEGKSYNEQFF
few,TRBJ1-4,15,TRBV5-1,TRBD1,TGCGCCAGCAGCTTGGACGGGACAGTTATTGAAAAACTGTTTTTT,CASSLDGTVIEKLFF
-,TRBJ2-5,14,TRBV28,TRBD2,TGTGCCAGCAACCCCTTCGGGGGGTTTGAGACCCAGTACTTC,CASNPFGGFETQYF
many,TRBJ2-3,16,TRBV12-3/TRBV12-4,TRBD1,TGTGCCAGCAGTCCGAGGACAGGGGGCGCGGGAGATACGCAGTATTTT,CASSPRTGGAGDTQYF